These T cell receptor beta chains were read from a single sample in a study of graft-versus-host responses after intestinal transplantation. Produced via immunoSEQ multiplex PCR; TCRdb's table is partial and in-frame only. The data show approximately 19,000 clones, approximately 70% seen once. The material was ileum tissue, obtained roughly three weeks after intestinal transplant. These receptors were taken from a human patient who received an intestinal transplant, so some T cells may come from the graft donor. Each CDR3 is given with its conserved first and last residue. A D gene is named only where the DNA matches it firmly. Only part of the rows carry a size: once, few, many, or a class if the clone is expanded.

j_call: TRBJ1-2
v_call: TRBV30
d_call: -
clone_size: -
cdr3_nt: TGTGCCTGGACCGTAGACAGGTTCAGCTATGGCTACACCTTC
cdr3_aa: CAWTVDRFSYGYTF

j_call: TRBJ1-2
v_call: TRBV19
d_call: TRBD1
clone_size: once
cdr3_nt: TGTGCCAGTAGTGCCAGGGGGCGCGGCTACACCTTC
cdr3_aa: CASSARGRGYTF

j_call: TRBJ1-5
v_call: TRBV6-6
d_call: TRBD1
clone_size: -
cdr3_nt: TGTGCCAGCAGTTTATCCGGGACAGAGCGACGGCAGCCCCAGCATTTT
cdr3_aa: CASSLSGTERRQPQHF

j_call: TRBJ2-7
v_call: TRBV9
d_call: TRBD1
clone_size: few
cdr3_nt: TGTGCCAGCAGCGTAGAGGGGGCCGCCTCCTACGAGCAGTACTTC
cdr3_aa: CASSVEGAASYEQYF

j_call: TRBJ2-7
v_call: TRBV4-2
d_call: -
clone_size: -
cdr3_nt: TGTGCCAGCAGCCAAGGGGGCAGTTCCTACGAGCAGTACTTC
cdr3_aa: CASSQGGSSYEQYF

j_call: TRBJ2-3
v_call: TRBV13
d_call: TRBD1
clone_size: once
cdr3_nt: TGTGCCAGCAGCAACCGACTACAGGGGGTCATTACAGATACGCAGTATTTT
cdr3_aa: CASSNRLQGVITDTQYF

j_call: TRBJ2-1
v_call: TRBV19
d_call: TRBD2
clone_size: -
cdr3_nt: TGTGCCAGTAGGGGGGGGAGAAGTCGGGACAATGAGCAGTTCTTC
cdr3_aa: CASRGGRSRDNEQFF

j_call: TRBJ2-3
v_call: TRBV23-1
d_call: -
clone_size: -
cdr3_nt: TGCGCCAGCAGTCAAAAGGATTTGGGACATTCAACTAGCACAGATACGCAGTATTTT
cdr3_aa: CASSQKDLGHSTSTDTQYF

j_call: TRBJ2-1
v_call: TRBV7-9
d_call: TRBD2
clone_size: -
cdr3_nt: TGTGCCAGCAGCTCGACCAGCGGGGGGCCCATCAATGAGCAGTTCTTC
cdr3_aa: CASSSTSGGPINEQFF

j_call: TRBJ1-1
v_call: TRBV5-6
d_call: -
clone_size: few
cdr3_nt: TGTGCCAGCAGCTCAACGGGGAACACTGAAGCTTTCTTT
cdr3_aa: CASSSTGNTEAFF

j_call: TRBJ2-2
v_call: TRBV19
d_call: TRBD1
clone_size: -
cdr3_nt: TGTGCCAGTAGGGGACAGGGCACCGGGGAGCTGTTTTTT
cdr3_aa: CASRGQGTGELFF

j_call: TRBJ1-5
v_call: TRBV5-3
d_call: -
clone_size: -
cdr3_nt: TGTGCCAGAAGCTTACATAACAACAGGGTGGAGCAGCCCCAGCATTTT
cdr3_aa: CARSLHNNRVEQPQHF

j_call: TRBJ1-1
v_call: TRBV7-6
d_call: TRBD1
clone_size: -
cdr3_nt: TGTGCCAGCAGCTTACTCTTTAAGAGACAGGGGCTCAGGAACACTGAAGCTTTCTTT
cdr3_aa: CASSLLFKRQGLRNTEAFF

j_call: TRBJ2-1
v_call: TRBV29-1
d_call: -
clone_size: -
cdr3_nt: TGCAGCGTTGAAGACGGACAGGGAGGGAATGAGCAGTTCTTC
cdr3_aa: CSVEDGQGGNEQFF

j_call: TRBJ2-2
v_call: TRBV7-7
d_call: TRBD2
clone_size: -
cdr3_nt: TGTGCCAGCAGCCCGGGACTAGCGGCTTACACCGGGGAGCTGTTTTTT
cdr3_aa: CASSPGLAAYTGELFF

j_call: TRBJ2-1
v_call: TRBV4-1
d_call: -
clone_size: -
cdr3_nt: TGCGCCAGCAGCCAAGAGGTGGGGCGGACCTACAATGAGCAGTTCTTC
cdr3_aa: CASSQEVGRTYNEQFF

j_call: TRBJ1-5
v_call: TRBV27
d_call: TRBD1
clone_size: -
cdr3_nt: TGTGCCAGCAGTTCGACAGGGTCGGGTCAGCCCCAGCATTTT
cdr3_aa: CASSSTGSGQPQHF